This is a list of T cell receptor beta chains from one sample in a study of cytomegalovirus exposure and HLA in healthy donors. Profiling relied on immunoSEQ multiplex PCR, and the TCRdb table lists in-frame clones only, not all of them. This sample contains 30,000 to 35,000 clones. Material for sequencing was PBMCs. The receptors were sampled from a man aged 35 to 55 in good health and CMV-seronegative. The CDR3 runs from the conserved cysteine through the conserved F or W. A D gene is named only where the DNA matches it firmly.

D	V	J	DNA	CDR3
-	TRBV18	TRBJ2-5	TGTGCCAGCTCACTAAATCAGGGTTTGGAGGAGACCCAGTACTTC	CASSLNQGLEETQYF
-	TRBV5-1	TRBJ2-3	TGCGCCAGCAGCTTTTCACAGCGGGCCCGCACAGATACGCAGTATTTT	CASSFSQRARTDTQYF
TRBD1	TRBV2	TRBJ2-7	TGTGCCAGCAGTCACCGGGACAGGGCCCTCTCCTCCTACGAGCAGTACTTC	CASSHRDRALSSYEQYF
-	TRBV7-2	TRBJ1-1	TGTGCCAGCAGCTTAGATCCAGGAAGCACTGAAGCTTTCTTT	CASSLDPGSTEAFF
-	TRBV6-5	TRBJ2-1	TGTGCCAGCAGTCACGGGACACCACCCTACAATGAGCAGTTCTTC	CASSHGTPPYNEQFF
TRBD1	TRBV4-3	TRBJ2-7	TGCGCCAGCAGCCAAGGGTACAGGGGGACCTACGAGCAGTACTTC	CASSQGYRGTYEQYF
-	TRBV5-1	TRBJ1-4	TGCGCCAGCAGCTTGGCCGCGTCGGATGAAAAACTGTTTTTT	CASSLAASDEKLFF
TRBD2	TRBV12-5	TRBJ2-7	TGTGCTAGTGGTTCCGAAGTACGATCTAGCGGGAGCGGCGAGCAGTACTTC	CASGSEVRSSGSGEQYF
-	TRBV4-1	TRBJ1-2	TGCGCCAGCGCGCAAGTTCCTGACTATGGCTACACCTTC	CASAQVPDYGYTF
TRBD1	TRBV6-6	TRBJ1-1	TGTGCCAGCAACCAGGGGGATCTTAAAGCTTTCTTT	CASNQGDLKAFF
-	TRBV7-8	TRBJ1-1	TGTGCCAGCGGGCCCCGGGGTCATGACACTGAAGCTTTCTTT	CASGPRGHDTEAFF
-	TRBV5-1	TRBJ2-1	TGCGCCAGCAGCTCAGCAGGGTCTGGATCCTACAATGAGCAGTTCTTC	CASSSAGSGSYNEQFF
TRBD2	TRBV6-5	TRBJ2-3	TGTGCCAGCAGTTACCAGCGGGAGGGGACGACAGATACGCAGTATTTT	CASSYQREGTTDTQYF
TRBD1	TRBV2	TRBJ1-4	TGTGCCAGCAGTGAGACCGCCGGGACAGCAGAAAAACTGTTTTTT	CASSETAGTAEKLFF
TRBD1	TRBV18	TRBJ2-7	TGTGCCAGCTCAGATGGACAGGGGGTCGAGCAGTACTTC	CASSDGQGVEQYF
-	TRBV4-3	TRBJ1-1	TGCGCCAGCAGCCAAGAATCCGGGGGCACTGAAGCTTTCTTT	CASSQESGGTEAFF
-	TRBV29-1	TRBJ1-1	TGCAGCGTTGTTGGGCAAGGGCCGGGAATGGACACTGAAGCTTTCTTT	CSVVGQGPGMDTEAFF
-	TRBV27	TRBJ1-1	TGTGCCAGCAGTTTCCAGGGCCTCAACACTGAAGCTTTCTTT	CASSFQGLNTEAFF
-	TRBV4-2	TRBJ2-7	TGTGCCAGCAGCCAAGATCAAGGGGCGTGGGGACTCAACTACGAGCAGTACTTC	CASSQDQGAWGLNYEQYF
TRBD2	TRBV28	TRBJ2-7	TGTGCCAGCAGTTTATGGGCCGGGGAGGGAACCCCCGAGCAGTACTTC	CASSLWAGEGTPEQYF
-	TRBV15	TRBJ1-2	TGTGCCACCAGCGTTCAGGATAACTATGGCTACACCTTC	CATSVQDNYGYTF
-	TRBV28	TRBJ1-2	TGTGCCAGCGGGGGGGGCGGCTATGGCTACACCTTC	CASGGGGYGYTF
TRBD1	TRBV10-3	TRBJ2-3	TGTGCCATCAGCGCCGGGACAGGGGACACAGATACGCAGTATTTT	CAISAGTGDTDTQYF
TRBD1	TRBV11-3	TRBJ1-2	TGTGCCAGCAGGACTGGACAGGGTCGGGGCTACACCTTC	CASRTGQGRGYTF
-	TRBV7-9	TRBJ1-2	TGTGCCAGCAGGGCGGAAAGTAACTATGGCTACACCTTC	CASRAESNYGYTF
TRBD1	TRBV9	TRBJ1-5	TGTGCCAGCAGCGTGGGACAGGGCGGCAATCAGCACCAGCATTTT	CASSVGQGGNQHQHF
-	TRBV5-8	TRBJ2-3	TGTGCCAGCAGCAGCGGCGGGGCAGGCGGCACAGATACGCAGTATTTT	CASSSGGAGGTDTQYF
TRBD1	TRBV19	TRBJ1-1	TGTGCCAGTAGCCGGGGACAGGGAAACACTGAAGCTTTCTTT	CASSRGQGNTEAFF
TRBD1	TRBV6-5	TRBJ2-1	TGTGCCAGCACCACCCTAGCAGGGGGAAGGGATGAGCAGTTCTTC	CASTTLAGGRDEQFF
-	TRBV4-3	TRBJ2-7	TGCGCCAGCAGCCAGGCTCACACAGGGGAGGCCTACGAGCAGTACTTC	CASSQAHTGEAYEQYF
-	TRBV29-1	TRBJ2-5	TGCAGCGTTGCGGGTCCGGGGGGCCCGGAGACCCAGTACTTC	CSVAGPGGPETQYF
TRBD2	TRBV9	TRBJ2-7	TGTGCCAGCAGCGCCGGGGGCCTAGCGGGAGAACGTGAGCAGTACTTC	CASSAGGLAGEREQYF
TRBD1	TRBV27	TRBJ2-7	TGTGCCAGCAGTCCACCGGACAGGTTCTACGAGCAGTACTTC	CASSPPDRFYEQYF
TRBD1	TRBV28	TRBJ2-7	TGTGCCAGCAGTTCGCCGGGACAGGGGTCCTACGAGCAGTACTTC	CASSSPGQGSYEQYF
-	TRBV5-6	TRBJ2-1	TGTGCCAGCAGCTTGGTGGGAGCCTACAATGAGCAGTTCTTC	CASSLVGAYNEQFF
TRBD1	TRBV29-1	TRBJ1-2	TGCAGCGTTGATTTTGCCAGGGGGCCCGCCTATGGCTACACCTTC	CSVDFARGPAYGYTF
TRBD2	TRBV4-2	TRBJ2-7	TGTGCCAGCAGCCAGGACCCGACTAGCGGGGCAGCTTACGAGCAGTACTTC	CASSQDPTSGAAYEQYF
TRBD1	TRBV11-3	TRBJ1-2	TGTGCCAGCAGCCCGGGACAGACTACCTATGGCTACACCTTC	CASSPGQTTYGYTF
-	TRBV28	TRBJ2-3	TGTGCCAGCAGTTTACCGAGCACAGATACGCAGTATTTT	CASSLPSTDTQYF
TRBD1	TRBV5-1	TRBJ2-7	TGCGCCAGCAGCTCCTGGACAGGGCCTACCTACGAGCAGTACTTC	CASSSWTGPTYEQYF
TRBD1	TRBV28	TRBJ1-1	TGTGCCAGCAGTTTGGGACAGGGCGGGGGAGCTTTCTTT	CASSLGQGGGAFF